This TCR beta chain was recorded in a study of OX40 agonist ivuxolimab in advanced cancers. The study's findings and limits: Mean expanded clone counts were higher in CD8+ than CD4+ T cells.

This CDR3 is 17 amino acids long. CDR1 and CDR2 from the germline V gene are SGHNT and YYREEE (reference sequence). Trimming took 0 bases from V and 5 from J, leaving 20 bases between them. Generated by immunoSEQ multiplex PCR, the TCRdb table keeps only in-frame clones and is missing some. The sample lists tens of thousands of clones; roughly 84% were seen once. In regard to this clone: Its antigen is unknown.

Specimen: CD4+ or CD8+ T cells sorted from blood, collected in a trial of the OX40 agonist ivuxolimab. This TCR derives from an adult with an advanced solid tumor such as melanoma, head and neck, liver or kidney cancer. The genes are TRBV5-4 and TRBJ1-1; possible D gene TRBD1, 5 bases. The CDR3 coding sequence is TGTGCCAGCAGCTTGGGGATGACAGTCCCCCGGGGGACTGAAGCTTTCTTT. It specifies CASSLGMTVPRGTEAFF.